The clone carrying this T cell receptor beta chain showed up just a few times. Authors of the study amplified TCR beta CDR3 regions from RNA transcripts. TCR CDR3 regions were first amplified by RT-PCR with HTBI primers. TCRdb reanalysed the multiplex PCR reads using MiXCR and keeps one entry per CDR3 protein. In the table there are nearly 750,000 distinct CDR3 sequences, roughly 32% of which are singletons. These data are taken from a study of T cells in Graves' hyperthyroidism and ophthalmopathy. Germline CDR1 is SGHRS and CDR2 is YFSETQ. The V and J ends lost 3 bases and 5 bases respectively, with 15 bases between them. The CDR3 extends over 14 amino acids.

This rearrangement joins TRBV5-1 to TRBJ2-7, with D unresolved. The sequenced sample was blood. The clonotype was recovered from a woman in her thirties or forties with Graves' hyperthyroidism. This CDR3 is CASSSRSSRNEQYF. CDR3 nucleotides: TGCGCCAGCAGCTCCCGCTCCAGCCGCAACGAGCAGTACTTC.